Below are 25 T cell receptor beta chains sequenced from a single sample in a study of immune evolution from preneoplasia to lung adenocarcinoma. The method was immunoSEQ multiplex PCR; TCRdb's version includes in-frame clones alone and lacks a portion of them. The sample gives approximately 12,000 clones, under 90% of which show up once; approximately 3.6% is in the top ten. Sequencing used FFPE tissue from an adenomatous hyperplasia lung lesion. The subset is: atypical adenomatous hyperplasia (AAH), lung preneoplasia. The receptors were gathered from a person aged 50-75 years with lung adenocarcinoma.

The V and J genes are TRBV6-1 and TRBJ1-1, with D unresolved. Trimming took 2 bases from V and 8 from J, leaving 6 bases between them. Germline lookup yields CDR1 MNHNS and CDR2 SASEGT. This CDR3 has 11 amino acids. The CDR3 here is CASSELKEAFF. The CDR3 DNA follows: TGTGCCAGCAGTGAATTAAAAGAAGCTTTCTTT.

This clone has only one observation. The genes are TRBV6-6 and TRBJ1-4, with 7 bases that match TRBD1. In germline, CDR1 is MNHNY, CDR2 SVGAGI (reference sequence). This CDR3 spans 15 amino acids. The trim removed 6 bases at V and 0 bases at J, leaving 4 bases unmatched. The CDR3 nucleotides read TGTGCCAGCAGAGAAGGGGGCGCAACTAATGAAAAACTGTTTTTT. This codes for CASREGGATNEKLFF.

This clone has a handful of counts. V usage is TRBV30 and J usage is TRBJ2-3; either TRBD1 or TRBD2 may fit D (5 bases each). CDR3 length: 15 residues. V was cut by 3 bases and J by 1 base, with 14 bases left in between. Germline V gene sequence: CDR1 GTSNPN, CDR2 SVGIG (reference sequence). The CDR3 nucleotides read TGTGCCTGGAGGTATGGGACCCTCGGCACAGATACGCAGTATTTT. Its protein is CAWRYGTLGTDTQYF.

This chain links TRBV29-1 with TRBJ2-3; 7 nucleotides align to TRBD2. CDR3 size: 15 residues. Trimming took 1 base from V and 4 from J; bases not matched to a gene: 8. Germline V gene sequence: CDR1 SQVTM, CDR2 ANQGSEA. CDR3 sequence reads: CSVEGFGTNADTQYF. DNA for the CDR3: TGCAGCGTTGAAGGTTTCGGGACTAATGCAGATACGCAGTATTTT.

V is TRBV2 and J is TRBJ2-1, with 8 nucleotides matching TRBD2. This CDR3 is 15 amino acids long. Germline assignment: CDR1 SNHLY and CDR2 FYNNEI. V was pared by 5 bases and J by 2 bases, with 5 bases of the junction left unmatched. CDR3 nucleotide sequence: TGTGCCAGCAGTCTCTCCGGGGGGGCCTACAATGAGCAGTTCTTC. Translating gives CASSLSGGAYNEQFF.

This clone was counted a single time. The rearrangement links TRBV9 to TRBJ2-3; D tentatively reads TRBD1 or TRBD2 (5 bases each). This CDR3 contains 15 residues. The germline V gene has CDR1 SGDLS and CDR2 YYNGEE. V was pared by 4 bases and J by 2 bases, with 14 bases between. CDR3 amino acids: CASSKDSGATDTQYF. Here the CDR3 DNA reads TGTGCCAGCAGCAAAGATTCCGGGGCCACAGATACGCAGTATTTT.

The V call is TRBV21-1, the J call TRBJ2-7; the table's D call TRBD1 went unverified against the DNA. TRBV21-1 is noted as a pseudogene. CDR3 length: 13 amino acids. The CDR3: CASSPARGLEQYF. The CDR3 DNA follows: TGTGCCAGCAGTCCCGCCAGGGGTCTCGAGCAGTACTTC.

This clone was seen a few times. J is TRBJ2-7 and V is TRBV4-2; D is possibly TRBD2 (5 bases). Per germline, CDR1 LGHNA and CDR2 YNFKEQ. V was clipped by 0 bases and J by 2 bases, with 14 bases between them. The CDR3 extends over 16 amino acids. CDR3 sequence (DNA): TGTGCCAGCAGCCAAGATCATCCGGGGTCCACCTACGAGCAGTACTTC. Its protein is CASSQDHPGSTYEQYF.

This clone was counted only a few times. The CDR3 region is CASSPLGGADTYEQYF. CDR3 DNA: TGTGCCAGCAGCCCCTTGGGGGGAGCGGATACCTACGAGCAGTACTTC. The chain recombines TRBV9 with TRBJ2-7, with D tentatively TRBD2 (6 bases). In germline, CDR1 is SGDLS, CDR2 YYNGEE. The length of the CDR3 is 16 residues. The V end lost 4 bases, the J end lost 2 bases, and 19 bases lay between the germline ends.

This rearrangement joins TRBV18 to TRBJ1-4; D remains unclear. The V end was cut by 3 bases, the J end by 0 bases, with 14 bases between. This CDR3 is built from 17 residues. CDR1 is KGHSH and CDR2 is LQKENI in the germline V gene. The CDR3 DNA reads TGTGCCAGCTCACCGACCCTGGACGGGACAACTAATGAAAAACTGTTTTTT. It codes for CASSPTLDGTTNEKLFF. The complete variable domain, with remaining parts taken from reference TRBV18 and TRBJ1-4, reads NAGVMQNPRHLVRRRGQEARLRCSPMKGHSHVYWYRQLPEEGLKFMVYLQKENIIDESGMPKERFSAEFPKEGPSILRIQQVVRGDSAAYFCASSPTLDGTTNEKLFFGSGTQLSVL.

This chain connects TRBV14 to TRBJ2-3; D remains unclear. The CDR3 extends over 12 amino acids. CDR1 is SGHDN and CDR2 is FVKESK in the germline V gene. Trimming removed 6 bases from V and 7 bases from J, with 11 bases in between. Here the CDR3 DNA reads TGTGCCAGCAGAGCAAGTAGCTATACGCAGTATTTT. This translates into CASRASSYTQYF.

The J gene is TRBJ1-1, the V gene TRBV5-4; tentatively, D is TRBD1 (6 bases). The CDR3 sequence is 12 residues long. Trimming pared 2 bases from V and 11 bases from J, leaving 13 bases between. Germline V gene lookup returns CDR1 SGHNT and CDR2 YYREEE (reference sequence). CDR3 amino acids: CASSFRGVSAFF. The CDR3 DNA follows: TGTGCCAGCAGCTTTAGGGGGGTGTCGGCTTTCTTT.

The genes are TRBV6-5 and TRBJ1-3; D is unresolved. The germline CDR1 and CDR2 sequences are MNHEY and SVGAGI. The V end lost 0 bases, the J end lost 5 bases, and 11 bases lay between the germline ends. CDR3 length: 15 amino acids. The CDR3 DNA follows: TGTGCCAGCAGTTACTCGGCCAGGTTAAGAAACACCATATATTTT. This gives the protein CASSYSARLRNTIYF.

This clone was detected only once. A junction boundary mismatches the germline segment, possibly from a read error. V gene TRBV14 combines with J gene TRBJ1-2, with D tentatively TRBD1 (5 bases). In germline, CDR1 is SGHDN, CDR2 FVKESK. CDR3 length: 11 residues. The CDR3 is CASSQGPGQAF. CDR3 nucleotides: TGTGCCAGCAGCCAAGGTCCAGGGCAAGCCTTC.

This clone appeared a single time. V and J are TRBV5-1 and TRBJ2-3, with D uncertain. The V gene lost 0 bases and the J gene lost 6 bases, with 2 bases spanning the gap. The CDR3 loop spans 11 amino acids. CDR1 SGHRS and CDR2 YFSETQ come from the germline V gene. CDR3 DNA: TGCGCCAGCAGCTTGGGGGATACGCAGTATTTT. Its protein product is CASSLGDTQYF.

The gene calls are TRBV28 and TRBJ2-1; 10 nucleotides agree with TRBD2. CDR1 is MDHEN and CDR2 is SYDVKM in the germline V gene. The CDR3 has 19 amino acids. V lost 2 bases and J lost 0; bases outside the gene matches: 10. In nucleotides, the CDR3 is TGTGCCAGCAGTTTAAGTTCAGTAACTAGCGGGGTCTCCTACAATGAGCAGTTCTTC. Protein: CASSLSSVTSGVSYNEQFF. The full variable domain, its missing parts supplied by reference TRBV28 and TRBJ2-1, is DVKVTQSSRYLVKRTGEKVFLECVQDMDHENMFWYRQDPGLGLRLIYFSYDVKMKEKGDIPEGYSVSREKKERFSLILESASTNQTSMYLCASSLSSVTSGVSYNEQFFGPGTRLTVL.

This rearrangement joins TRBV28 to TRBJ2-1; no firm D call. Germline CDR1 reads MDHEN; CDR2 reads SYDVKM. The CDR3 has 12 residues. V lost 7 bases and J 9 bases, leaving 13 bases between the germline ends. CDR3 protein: CASIALGSEQFF. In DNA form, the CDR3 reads TGTGCCAGCATTGCCCTAGGTAGTGAGCAGTTCTTC.

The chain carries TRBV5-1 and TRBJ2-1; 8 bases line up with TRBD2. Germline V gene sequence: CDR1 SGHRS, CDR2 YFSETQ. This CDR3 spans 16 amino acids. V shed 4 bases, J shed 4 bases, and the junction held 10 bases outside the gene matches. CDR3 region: CASSREVAGTYNEQFF. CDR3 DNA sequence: TGCGCCAGCAGCCGGGAGGTAGCGGGAACGTACAATGAGCAGTTCTTC.

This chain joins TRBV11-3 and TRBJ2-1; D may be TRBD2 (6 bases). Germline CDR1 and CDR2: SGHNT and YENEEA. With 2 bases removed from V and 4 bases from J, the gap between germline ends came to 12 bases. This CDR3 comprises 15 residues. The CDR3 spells CASSLSAGSYNEQFF. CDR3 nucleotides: TGTGCCAGCAGCTTATCCGCGGGATCATACAATGAGCAGTTCTTC.

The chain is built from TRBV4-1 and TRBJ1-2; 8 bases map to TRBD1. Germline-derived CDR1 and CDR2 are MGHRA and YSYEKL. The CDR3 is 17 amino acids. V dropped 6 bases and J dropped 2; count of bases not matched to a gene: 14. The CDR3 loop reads CASSPGRDRKKNYGYTF. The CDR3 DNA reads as TGCGCCAGCAGTCCCGGGAGGGACAGGAAAAAAAACTATGGCTACACCTTC.

The CDR3 sequence is CASSLRPGESSGANVLTF. CDR3 nucleotide sequence: TGCGCCAGCAGCTTGAGGCCAGGCGAAAGCTCTGGGGCCAACGTCCTGACTTTC. This chain links TRBV5-1 with TRBJ2-6, with D unresolved. The CDR3 is made up of 18 amino acids. CDR1 SGHRS and CDR2 YFSETQ come from the germline V gene. Trimming pared 1 base from V and 0 bases from J, leaving 14 bases between.

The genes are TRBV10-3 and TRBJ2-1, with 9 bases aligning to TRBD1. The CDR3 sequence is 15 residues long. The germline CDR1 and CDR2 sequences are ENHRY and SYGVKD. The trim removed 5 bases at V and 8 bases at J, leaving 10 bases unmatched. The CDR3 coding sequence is TGTGCCATCAGTCCCGGACAGGGGAGTGGCGATGAGCAGTTCTTC. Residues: CAISPGQGSGDEQFF.

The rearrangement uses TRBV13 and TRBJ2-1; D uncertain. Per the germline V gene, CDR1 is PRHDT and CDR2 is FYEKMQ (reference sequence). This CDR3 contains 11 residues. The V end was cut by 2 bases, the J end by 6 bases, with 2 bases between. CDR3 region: CASSLSNEQFF. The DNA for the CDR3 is TGTGCCAGCAGCTTATCCAATGAGCAGTTCTTC. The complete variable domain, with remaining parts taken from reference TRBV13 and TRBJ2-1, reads AAGVIQSPRHLIKEKRETATLKCYPIPRHDTVYWYQQGPGQDPQFLISFYEKMQSDKGSIPDRFSAQQFSDYHSELNMSSLELGDSALYFCASSLSNEQFFGPGTRLTVL.

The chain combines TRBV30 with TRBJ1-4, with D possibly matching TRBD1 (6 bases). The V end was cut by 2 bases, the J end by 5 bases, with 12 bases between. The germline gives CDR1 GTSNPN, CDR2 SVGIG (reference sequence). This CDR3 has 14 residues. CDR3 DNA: TGTGCCTGGAGTTTGACAGGATCAAATGAAAAACTGTTTTTT. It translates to CAWSLTGSNEKLFF.

CDR3 amino acids: CASSNTDTQYF. In nucleotides, the CDR3 is TGTGCCAGCTCAAACACAGATACGCAGTATTTT. The rearrangement uses TRBV18 and TRBJ2-3; D uncertain. This CDR3 has 11 amino acids. From germline, CDR1 is KGHSH and CDR2 LQKENI. V was pared by 5 bases and J by 2 bases, with 2 bases between.